This TCR beta chain comes out of a study of blood T cells in healthy people across ages. V lost 6 bases and J lost 3, with 12 bases in between. This CDR3 contains 13 residues. The germline V gene has CDR1 MNHEY and CDR2 SVGEGT. The use of a sample-barcoded 5' primer and a J-beta primer mix characterized a second PCR of roughly 6 to 12 cycles. TCRdb redid the calling of the 5' RACE reads with MiXCR, one entry per CDR3 protein. The table has roughly 2 million distinct CDR3 sequences, roughly 49% seen once. This sequence joins TRBV6-2 or TRBV6-3 and TRBJ2-7; tentative D call: TRBD1 (6 bases). This TCR came from a middle-aged woman in good health. The specimen was blood. The CDR3: CASRRNRVYEQYF. In DNA, the CDR3 is TGTGCCAGCAGGCGCAACAGGGTCTACGAGCAGTACTTC.